Listed below are T cell receptor beta chains from one sample, sequenced in a study of memory CD4+ T cells and cytomegalovirus serostatus. The table came from immunoSEQ multiplex PCR; TCRdb's copy has only in-frame clones and leaves some out. This sample carries 48,000 or so clones, about three quarters of them seen once, and the ten largest clones take less than 0.85%. The sequencing sample was made of memory CD4+ T cells from blood. These receptors were obtained from an adult in good health and CMV-seronegative. The CDR3 runs from the conserved cysteine through the conserved F or W. A D gene is named only where the DNA matches it firmly. Size is omitted from some rows. Given values are once, few, many or a class for expanded clones.

j_call clone_size v_call d_call cdr3_length cdr3_nt cdr3_aa
TRBJ1-6 . TRBV2 . 13 TGTGCCAGCAGTGTCAGGGATGATTCACCCCTCCACTTT CASSVRDDSPLHF
TRBJ2-7 . TRBV23-1 . 13 TGCGCCAGCAGTCAATCGAACCCCGCTTACTCCTACTTC CASSQSNPAYSYF
TRBJ2-5 . TRBV6-5 . 13 TGTGCCAGCAAGGCCCGGCCGCAGGAGACCCAGTACTTC CASKARPQETQYF
TRBJ2-1 . TRBV2 TRBD2 15 TGTGCCAGCAGAAAGACTAGCGGAAACTACAATGAGCAGTTCTTC CASRKTSGNYNEQFF
TRBJ2-7 . TRBV7-8 . 16 TGTGCCAGCAGCTTAGGGGTCGCTGGACAGCTGGGTGAGCAGTACTTC CASSLGVAGQLGEQYF
TRBJ1-5 . TRBV19 TRBD1 16 TGTGCCAGTAGTCTCGGGACAGGGGAAAATAATCAGCCCCAGCATTTT CASSLGTGENNQPQHF
TRBJ2-1 . TRBV5-3 . 15 TGTGCCAGAAGCTTGGGGACAGTATTTTACAATGAGCAGTTCTTC CARSLGTVFYNEQFF
TRBJ1-1 few TRBV27 . 14 TGTGCCAGCAGTCTGACCCGATTCAACACTGAAGCTTTCTTT CASSLTRFNTEAFF
TRBJ2-3 . TRBV28 TRBD2 15 TGTGCCAGCACCCATGGGGGGGACAGCACAGATACGCAGTATTTT CASTHGGDSTDTQYF
TRBJ2-5 . TRBV5-6 . 15 TGTGCCAGCAGTATAGAGCTCAGGGGTAAGGAGACCCAGTACTTC CASSIELRGKETQYF
TRBJ2-7 . TRBV6-5 TRBD1 15 TGTGCCAGCAGCCTGAACGGACAGGGTTCGTACGAGCAGTACTTC CASSLNGQGSYEQYF
TRBJ1-2 . TRBV19 . 13 TGTGCCAGTAGAACCGACAGACGCTATGGCTACACCTTC CASRTDRRYGYTF
TRBJ2-7 . TRBV6-1 . 13 TGTGCCAGCAGTGCCAGCGGAACCTACGAGCAGTACTTC CASSASGTYEQYF
TRBJ1-5 . TRBV2 . 12 TGTGCCAGCAGGGCAGGGGATCAGCCCCAGCATTTT CASRAGDQPQHF
TRBJ2-7 . TRBV7-9 . 15 TGTGCCAGCAGCCCCGGCCACAGGGCCAGCTACGAGCAGTACTTC CASSPGHRASYEQYF
TRBJ2-5 . TRBV7-2 TRBD2 17 TGTGCCAGCAGCTTAGACCTAGCGGCTTTTTACCAAGAGACCCAGTACTTC CASSLDLAAFYQETQYF
TRBJ2-7 . TRBV5-1 TRBD2 16 TGCGCCAGCAGCTCCATTGGACTAGCGGGAGTGGGCGAGCAGTACTTC CASSSIGLAGVGEQYF
TRBJ2-7 . TRBV11-3 . 13 TGTGCCAGCTCCCATGGGAGCATCTACGAGCAGTACTTC CASSHGSIYEQYF
TRBJ2-2 . TRBV6-5 . 14 TGTGCCAGCAGCCGCGACCGCGACACCGGGGAGCTGTTTTTT CASSRDRDTGELFF
TRBJ1-6 . TRBV9 TRBD1 15 TGTGCCAGCAGCGAAACCGGGACAGGTAAAACACCCCTCCACTTT CASSETGTGKTPLHF
TRBJ2-1 . TRBV5-1 TRBD2 15 TGCGCCAGCAGCTTGACTAGCGGGGGGATGCATGAGCAGTTCTTC CASSLTSGGMHEQFF
TRBJ2-7 . TRBV5-3 TRBD2 16 TGTGCCAGAAGCTTGCCAACTAGCGGGCTCATATACGAGCAGTACTTC CARSLPTSGLIYEQYF
TRBJ2-2 . TRBV11-3 TRBD1 16 TGTGCCAGCAGCTTAATCGGGACAGGGGGATCCGGGGAGCTGTTTTTT CASSLIGTGGSGELFF
TRBJ2-4 . TRBV19 . 14 TGTGCCAGTAGTATAGTTTCAGAAAGGAACATTCAGTACTTC CASSIVSERNIQYF
TRBJ1-2 . TRBV5-4 . 16 TGTGCCAGCAGCTCCGATACAGGGATGGCTAACTATGGCTACACCTTC CASSSDTGMANYGYTF
TRBJ1-5 . TRBV12-5 . 18 TGTGCTAGTGGTTTGCCCGCGGATCGACAGGTTCGAAATTTGGCCCAGCATTTT CASGLPADRQVRNLAQHF
TRBJ2-1 . TRBV5-1 . 15 TGCGCCAGCAGCCTCCGGGACGGTGGCTCTTATGAGCAGTTCTTC CASSLRDGGSYEQFF
TRBJ1-1 . TRBV30 TRBD1 14 TGTGCCTGGAGTTTGACAGGGATAAACACTGAAGCTTTCTTT CAWSLTGINTEAFF
TRBJ2-7 once TRBV5-1 . 18 TGCGCCAGCAGCTTGCCGAATGGACAGAAGGTAAGGTCCTACGAGCAGTACTTC CASSLPNGQKVRSYEQYF
TRBJ1-2 . TRBV5-4 . 14 TGTGCCAGCAGCTTGGGGGCGGCAACGGGCGGCTACACCTTC CASSLGAATGGYTF
TRBJ1-3 . TRBV11-2 . 14 TGTGCCAGCAGCCTGGACGGCTCTGGAAACACCATATATTTT CASSLDGSGNTIYF
TRBJ2-7 . TRBV11-3 . 13 TGTGCCAGCACCATAGGGGCCCTCTACGAGCAGTACTTC CASTIGALYEQYF
TRBJ2-5 few TRBV7-8 TRBD2 17 TGTGCCAGCAGCTTAGCGCGGAGAATAGCGGGGGAAGAGACCCAGTACTTC CASSLARRIAGEETQYF
TRBJ1-1 few TRBV7-9 TRBD1 16 TGTGCCAGCAGCTTCTGGGACAGGGACGTTTACACTGAAGCTTTCTTT CASSFWDRDVYTEAFF
TRBJ2-3 . TRBV10-2 TRBD2 16 TGCGCCAGCAGTGACCTAGCGGGTCGATTCACAGATACGCAGTATTTT CASSDLAGRFTDTQYF
TRBJ1-5 few TRBV28 . 16 TGTGCCAGCAGACCGGGCAGGGGTCCTAGCAATCAGCCCCAGCATTTT CASRPGRGPSNQPQHF
TRBJ1-1 . TRBV19 . 17 TGTGCCAGTAGTAGCCCCTCGGGGTCAGGGAGGAGCACTGAAGCTTTCTTT CASSSPSGSGRSTEAFF
TRBJ2-1 . TRBV6-1 TRBD1 15 TGTGCCAGCCTTGGAAGGACAGGGTCCTACAATGAGCAGTTCTTC CASLGRTGSYNEQFF
TRBJ1-2 . TRBV4-2 TRBD1 16 TGTGCCAGCAGCCAAAATCCGGGACAGGGGTCCCATGGCTACACCTTC CASSQNPGQGSHGYTF
TRBJ2-2 . TRBV7-2 . 15 TGTGCCAGCAGCTTAGTGGGGGTGGGCACCGGGGAGCTGTTTTTT CASSLVGVGTGELFF
TRBJ2-5 once TRBV2 TRBD2 16 TGTGCCAGCAGTGGAGGACTAGCCCCTGGGCAAGAGACCCAGTACTTC CASSGGLAPGQETQYF
TRBJ1-2 . TRBV2 . 16 TGTGCCAGCAGTCTGCTAGCAGGGGCAACCACCTATGGCTACACCTTC CASSLLAGATTYGYTF
TRBJ2-7 . TRBV7-2 . 11 TGTGCCAGCACAGTATCCTACGAGCAGTACTTC CASTVSYEQYF
TRBJ2-7 . TRBV13 TRBD2 16 TGTGCCAGCAGCTTAGGGGGTGGCGGGAGCGGCTACGAGCAGTACTTC CASSLGGGGSGYEQYF
TRBJ1-1 once TRBV19 TRBD1 14 TGTGCCAGTAGTCCCTGGGACAGGAACACTGAAGCTTTCTTT CASSPWDRNTEAFF
TRBJ2-1 . TRBV5-1 TRBD1 15 TGCGCCAGCAGCTTGGCGGGACAGCAATACAATGAGCAGTTCTTC CASSLAGQQYNEQFF
TRBJ2-1 . TRBV30 . 12 TGTGCCTGGGGGGACCGAAGGAATGAGCAGTTCTTC CAWGDRRNEQFF
TRBJ2-7 . TRBV2 TRBD1 14 TGTGCCAGCAGCGCCGGGACAGTTCCCTACGAGCAGTACTTC CASSAGTVPYEQYF
TRBJ1-6 once TRBV2 . 16 TGTGCCAGCAGTGAAGTGGCAGACAGCCTTAATTCACCCCTCCACTTT CASSEVADSLNSPLHF
TRBJ1-2 . TRBV2 . 15 TGTGCCAGCAGTGAGTGGAGAACCACTGACTATGGCTACACCTTC CASSEWRTTDYGYTF
TRBJ2-1 . TRBV4-1 TRBD1 16 TGCGCCAGCAGCCTAGACCCGGGACAGCAGTACAATGAGCAGTTCTTC CASSLDPGQQYNEQFF